This entry lists 3 T cell receptor beta chains sequenced from one sample in a study of Ad26.COV2.S vaccination and SARS-CoV-2 variants. Measured with immunoSEQ multiplex PCR; TCRdb has only the in-frame clones, and not every one. The sample lists hundreds of thousands of clones; roughly 84% were seen once. Treatment denoted: 19 received Ad26.COV2.S at low or high dose, single or two shots; 5 received placebo; per-sample allocation not given. Material that was analyzed had been drawn on day 63 after the first vaccine or placebo injection. Sequencing was performed on peripheral blood, taken in a trial of Ad26.COV2.S vaccine versus placebo. The source of these receptors is a person between 18 and 59 years old who received the Ad26.COV2.S COVID-19 vaccine or a placebo.

The chain recombines TRBV11-2 with TRBJ2-5; no firm D call. There are 15 residues in the CDR3. Between the trimmed V and J ends, which lost 0 bases and 4 bases, there was a span of 12 bases. CDR1 is SGHAT and CDR2 is FQNNGV in the germline V gene. CDR3 DNA sequence: TGTGCCAGCAGCTTAGATCCGGGTTACGTAGAGACCCAGTACTTC. It translates to CASSLDPGYVETQYF.

This chain links TRBV11-2 with TRBJ2-2; D gene ambiguous. Germline lookup yields CDR1 SGHAT and CDR2 FQNNGV. V lost 5 bases and J lost 6, with 13 bases in between. There are 14 residues in the CDR3. CDR3 amino acids: CASSARVSAGELFF. CDR3 nucleotide sequence: TGTGCCAGCAGCGCTCGGGTCAGCGCCGGGGAGCTGTTTTTT.

This clone was found a few times. The rearrangement joins TRBV7-2 to TRBJ1-2; D uncertain. There are 13 residues in the CDR3. V dropped 6 bases and J dropped 4 bases, with 12 bases sitting between them. CDR1 is SGHTA, CDR2 FQGNSA, per germline. Written as DNA, the CDR3 is TGTGCCAGCAGTCCCACGACGGGCTATGGCTACACCTTC. This codes for CASSPTTGYGYTF.